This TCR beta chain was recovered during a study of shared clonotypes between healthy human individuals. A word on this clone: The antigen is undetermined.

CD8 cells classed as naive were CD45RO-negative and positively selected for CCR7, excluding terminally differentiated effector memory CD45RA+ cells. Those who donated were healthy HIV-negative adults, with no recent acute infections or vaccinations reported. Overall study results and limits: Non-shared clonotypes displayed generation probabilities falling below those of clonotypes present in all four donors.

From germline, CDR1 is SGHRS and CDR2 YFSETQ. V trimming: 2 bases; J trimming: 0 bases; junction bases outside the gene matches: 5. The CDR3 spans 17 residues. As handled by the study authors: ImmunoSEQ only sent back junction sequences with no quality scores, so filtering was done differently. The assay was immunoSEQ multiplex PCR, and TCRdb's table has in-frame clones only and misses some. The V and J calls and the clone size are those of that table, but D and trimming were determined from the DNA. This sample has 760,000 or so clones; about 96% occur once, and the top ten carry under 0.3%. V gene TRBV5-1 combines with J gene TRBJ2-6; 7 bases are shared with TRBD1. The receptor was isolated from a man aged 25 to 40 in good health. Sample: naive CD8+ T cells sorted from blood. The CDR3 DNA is TGCGCCAGCAGCTTAGGGACAGATTCCTCTGGGGCCAACGTCCTGACTTTC. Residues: CASSLGTDSSGANVLTF.